This T cell receptor (beta chain) was sequenced in a study of blood T cells in healthy people across ages. About the research overall: Through template switching, about one barcoded beta molecule was captured per two T cells, as measured in model experiments.

The second PCR ran roughly 6 to 11 cycles with a sample-barcoded 5' primer and J-beta primers. TCRdb ran MiXCR on the 5' RACE reads and lists one entry per CDR3 protein. Altogether roughly 1,100,000 distinct CDR3 sequences are present, less than 25% being singletons, with the ten largest covering around 0.75%. There are 16 residues in the CDR3. Trimming left V 1 base short and J 0 bases short, with 13 bases between. Germline-derived CDR1 and CDR2 are SEHNR and FQNEAQ (reference sequence). The same sample was also used in a study of T cells of mothers and their children.

The origin of this receptor is a girl aged 2-9 years in good health. J is TRBJ2-7 and V is TRBV7-9; a possible D gene is TRBD2 (7 bases). Source material: blood. CDR3 sequence (DNA): TGTGCCAGCAGCTTAGTGGGCGGGGGCCTCTCCTACGAGCAGTACTTC. Translated, it gives CASSLVGGGLSYEQYF.